The 32 T cell receptor beta chains below all came from one sample that was sequenced in a study of Graves' ophthalmopathy and Graves' hyperthyroidism. Using RNA transcripts, the TCR beta CDR3 regions were amplified. Amplification began with first-round RT-PCR using HTBI primers, then second-round multiplex PCR was performed. Using its own MiXCR run on the multiplex PCR reads, TCRdb lists one record per CDR3 protein. The sample consists of 200,000 to 300,000 distinct CDR3 sequences, around 50% of them appearing once. The sequenced sample was peripheral blood. Source of these receptors: an adult man with Graves' ophthalmopathy.

V usage is TRBV5-1 and J usage is TRBJ2-5; 8 nucleotides match TRBD1. V shed 0 bases, J shed 6 bases, and the junction held 7 bases outside the gene matches. The CDR3 has 15 amino acids. Germline CDR1 reads SGHRS; CDR2 reads YFSETQ. CDR3 nucleotide sequence: TGCGCCAGCAGCTTGGGGTCAGGGGGCGTGAAGACCCAGTACTTC. The encoded protein is CASSLGSGGVKTQYF.

The rearrangement links TRBV7-9 to TRBJ1-1; maybe TRBD1 (6 bases). This CDR3 is 13 amino acids long. V shed 5 bases and J shed 1 base, with 8 bases lying between them. Germline loops: CDR1 SEHNR, CDR2 FQNEAQ (reference sequence). The CDR3 region is CASSGQKNTEAFF. CDR3 nucleotides: TGTGCCAGCAGCGGACAGAAGAACACTGAAGCTTTCTTT.

This clonotype has only a few counts. V is TRBV9 and J is TRBJ1-5; 7 bases match TRBD1. Per the germline V gene, CDR1 is SGDLS and CDR2 is YYNGEE. The CDR3 covers 16 residues. Trimming removed 2 bases from V and 1 base from J; junction bases left unmatched: 6. DNA for the CDR3: TGTGCCAGCAGCGTGGGGGACAGAGCAAGCAATCAGCCCCAGCATTTT. Translated: CASSVGDRASNQPQHF.

V and J are TRBV27 and TRBJ2-7; the match to TRBD1 covers 10 bases. The V and J ends lost 5 bases and 7 bases, in that order; junction bases with no gene match: 8. Germline CDR1 is MNHEY and CDR2 is SMNVEV (reference sequence). The CDR3 is made up of 14 amino acids. The CDR3 nucleotides are TGTGCCAGCAGTCACCGGGACAGGGGTGGGGAGCAGTACTTC. Amino acids: CASSHRDRGGEQYF.

A remark on this clonotype: A junction end diverges from the germline sequence, so it may reflect a read error. V usage is TRBV7-3 and J usage is TRBJ2-5; a possible D gene is TRBD2 (6 bases). CDR1 is SGHTA, CDR2 FQGTGA, per germline. This CDR3 region has 15 residues. Here the CDR3 DNA reads TGCGCCAGCAGCCAAGGTGGCTCGGAGGGCGAGACCCAGTACTTC. Its protein is CASSQGGSEGETQYF.

The rearrangement uses TRBV6-6 and TRBJ1-1; 7 nucleotides agree with TRBD1. V was pared by 10 bases and J by 4 bases, with 9 bases of the junction left unmatched. The germline gives CDR1 MNHNY, CDR2 SVGAGI (reference sequence). The CDR3 length is 13 residues. DNA for the CDR3: TGTGCCACCTTACAGGGGTGGGGCACTGAAGCTTTCTTT. The encoded protein is CATLQGWGTEAFF.

The CDR3 nucleotides read TGTGCCAGCAGCACCGGGACAGGGGTGCCGAACACTGAAGCTTTCTTT. Its protein product is CASSTGTGVPNTEAFF. The chain recombines TRBV7-2 with TRBJ1-1; 10 bases align to TRBD1. CDR3 size: 16 residues. Germline V gives CDR1 SGHTA, CDR2 FQGNSA. The V and J ends lost 5 bases and 1 base, in that order; junction bases with no gene match: 7.

This clonotype was found many times. The chain joins TRBV19 to TRBJ2-5, with D perhaps matching TRBD1 (6 bases). Trimming left V 9 bases short and J 5 bases short, with 16 bases between. CDR1 LNHDA and CDR2 SQIVND come from the germline V gene (reference sequence). This CDR3 spans 13 amino acids. CDR3 amino acids: CASSSQGEETQYF. In DNA, the CDR3 is TGTGCCAGCAGCTCACAGGGAGAGGAGACCCAGTACTTC.

Points on this clonotype: It may be a read error: a sequence one base away is much more abundant. The chain recombines TRBV29-1 with TRBJ2-5, with D maybe TRBD1 (6 bases). The CDR3 spans 12 residues. V was clipped by 3 bases and J by 5 bases, with 10 bases between them. Germline V gene lookup returns CDR1 SQVTM and CDR2 ANQGSEA. The CDR3 coding sequence is TGCAGCGTTGACGAGGGGGAGGAGACCCAGTACTTC. Protein product: CSVDEGEETQYF.

This clonotype showed up just a few times. The rearrangement joins TRBV20-1 to TRBJ1-5; no firm D call. Germline CDR1 reads DFQATT; CDR2 reads SNEGSKA (reference sequence). This CDR3 region has 14 residues. V shed 3 bases and J shed 4 bases, with 13 bases lying between them. The DNA for the CDR3 is TGCAGTGCTAGGCAACACAGAGTAAATCAGCCCCAGCATTTT. Its protein is CSARQHRVNQPQHF.

A note on this clonotype: This could be a read error, since a much larger clone is one nucleotide away. The chain employs TRBV10-3 and TRBJ1-6, with TRBD1 matching 7 bases. The CDR3 contains 14 residues. Germline lookup yields CDR1 ENHRY and CDR2 SYGVKD. CDR3 DNA sequence: TGTGCCATCAGAGGGACAGACTATAAGTCACCCCTCCACTTT. Translation gives CAIRGTDYKSPLHF.

V gene TRBV10-2 combines with J gene TRBJ1-3, with a tentative D call TRBD1 (5 bases). CDR3 size: 11 residues. V was trimmed by 11 bases and J by 8 bases, leaving 13 bases between them. Germline lookup yields CDR1 WSHSY and CDR2 SAAADI. The CDR3 nucleotides read TGCGCCTCTGGGGGGACGGACACCATATATTTT. This translates into CASGGTDTIYF.

The CDR3 DNA reads as TGTGCCAGCAGTTACCCCACAAACACTGAAGCTTTCTTT. Amino acid sequence: CASSYPTNTEAFF. The J gene is TRBJ1-1, the V gene TRBV6-1; unclear D gene. V lost 5 bases to trimming and J lost 2 bases, with 9 bases between them. Germline V lookup: CDR1 MNHNS, CDR2 SASEGT. CDR3 length: 13 residues.

The chain joins TRBV20-1 to TRBJ1-1; 10 bases are a match to TRBD1. This CDR3 contains 15 residues. After removal of 5 bases from V and 12 bases from J, the junction contained 18 bases not matched to a gene. Germline loops: CDR1 DFQATT, CDR2 SNEGSKA (reference sequence). CDR3 residues: CSASKDPGQGSQTFF. CDR3 nucleotide sequence: TGCAGTGCTTCGAAAGATCCGGGACAGGGGAGCCAAACTTTCTTT.

This clonotype was seen a few times. The chain recombines TRBV24-1 with TRBJ1-5; D remains unclear. The CDR3 has 14 residues. In germline, CDR1 is KGHDR, CDR2 SFDVKD. With 1 base removed from V and 0 bases from J, the gap between germline ends came to 3 bases. CDR3 loop: CATSDFPSNQPQHF. The CDR3 DNA is TGTGCCACCAGTGATTTCCCTAGCAATCAGCCCCAGCATTTT.

This clonotype was seen more than once but under ten times. The chain combines TRBV19 with TRBJ1-2; TRBD1 is a possible D gene (5 bases). The CDR3 loop spans 14 amino acids. Germline CDR1 LNHDA, CDR2 SQIVND (reference sequence). Trimming shortened V by 7 bases and J by 0 bases, and 12 bases separated the two germline ends. The CDR3 DNA sequence: TGTGCCAGTAAGAACAGGCCGTCTAACTATGGCTACACCTTC. As protein: CASKNRPSNYGYTF.

This clonotype has just a few counts. The J gene is TRBJ1-5, the V gene TRBV6-5; D is uncertain. The germline V and J ends were trimmed by 5 bases and 4 bases, with 6 bases remaining between them. The CDR3 runs to 12 residues. CDR1 is MNHEY and CDR2 is SVGAGI in the germline V gene. CDR3 protein: CASSVPNQPQHF. The CDR3 DNA sequence: TGTGCCAGCAGTGTCCCGAATCAGCCCCAGCATTTT.

This chain connects TRBV12-3 or TRBV12-4 to TRBJ2-5, with TRBD2 matching 9 bases. The CDR3 covers 12 residues. After removal of 10 bases from V and 4 bases from J, the junction contained 4 bases not matched to a gene. DNA for the CDR3: TGTGCCATCAGCGGGGGGAGAGAGACCCAGTACTTC. It specifies CAISGGRETQYF.

The chain recombines TRBV9 with TRBJ2-1; perhaps D is TRBD1 or TRBD2 (7 bases each). The CDR3 sequence is 14 residues long. Trimming pared 0 bases from V and 10 bases from J, leaving 14 bases between. The germline V gene has CDR1 SGDLS and CDR2 YYNGEE. The CDR3 is CASSVAGGAEEQFF. The CDR3, as DNA: TGTGCCAGCAGCGTAGCAGGGGGGGCTGAAGAGCAGTTCTTC.

This sequence joins TRBV9 and TRBJ2-7; D is perhaps TRBD1 or TRBD2 (5 bases each). The length of the CDR3 is 14 residues. Germline-derived CDR1 and CDR2 are SGDLS and YYNGEE. The V gene lost 0 bases and the J gene lost 6 bases, with 13 bases spanning the gap. This CDR3 reads CASSVERGSGEQYF. DNA of the CDR3: TGTGCCAGCAGCGTAGAGAGGGGTTCCGGCGAGCAGTACTTC.

The chain links TRBV15 to TRBJ2-7, with 12 bases lining up with TRBD2. V lost 3 bases to trimming and J lost 7 bases; unmatched junction nucleotides: 7. The germline V gene has CDR1 LNHNV and CDR2 YYDKDF (reference sequence). The CDR3 runs 15 residues. CDR3 coding DNA: TGTGCCACCAGCAGGGCGACTAGCGGGGGCTATGAGCAGTACTTC. It translates to CATSRATSGGYEQYF. The variable domain in full, completed from reference TRBV15 and TRBJ2-7, reads DAMVIQNPRYQVTQFGKPVTLSCSQTLNHNVMYWYQQKSSQAPKLLFHYYDKDFNNEADTPDNFQSRRPNTSFCFLDIRSPGLGDTAMYLCATSRATSGGYEQYFGPGTRLTVT.

Note on this clonotype: At one end the junction does not follow the germline gene, possibly because of a read error. The chain combines TRBV10-2 with TRBJ1-6; D is uncertain. The CDR3 loop spans 16 amino acids. Germline CDR1 and CDR2: WSHSY and SAAADI. The CDR3 reads CASSYDGITYNSPLHF. As DNA, the CDR3 is TGTGCCAGCAGTTACGACGGGATAACCTATAATTCACCCCTCCACTTT.

This clonotype was picked up a small number of times. The junction departs from the called germline gene at one end, perhaps through a read error. The chain employs TRBV7-3 and TRBJ1-5, with D possibly being TRBD1 (6 bases). This CDR3 is built from 12 residues. Germline V CDR1 and CDR2: SGHTA, FQGTGA. This CDR3 is CASSRGTQPQHF. Written as DNA, the CDR3 is TGCGCCAGCAGCCGGGGGACACAGCCCCAGCATTTT.

The chain couples TRBV24-1 to TRBJ2-2; D remains ambiguous. This CDR3 contains 15 residues. The V end was cut by 3 bases, the J end by 0 bases, with 7 bases between. The germline CDR1 and CDR2 sequences are KGHDR and SFDVKD. CDR3 nucleotide sequence: TGTGCCACCAGTGATCCGGGTTCGAACACCGGGGAGCTGTTTTTT. This sequence encodes CATSDPGSNTGELFF.

This clonotype was picked up a small number of times. This chain uses TRBV4-1 with TRBJ2-7; no firm D call. CDR3 length equals 14 residues. The V and J ends lost 2 bases and 3 bases respectively, with 11 bases between them. Germline lookup yields CDR1 MGHRA and CDR2 YSYEKL. The CDR3 is CASSQTLTVYEQYF. CDR3 in DNA: TGCGCCAGCAGCCAAACCTTGACCGTCTACGAGCAGTACTTC.

This clonotype turned up a few times. This chain joins TRBV20-1 and TRBJ1-5; the D gene is possibly TRBD1 (6 bases). The CDR3 covers 16 residues. V lost 0 bases and J 4 bases, leaving 16 bases between the germline ends. CDR1 and CDR2 (germline): DFQATT, SNEGSKA (reference sequence). The CDR3 DNA sequence: TGCAGTGCTAGAGATCAGAGGAGGACAGCTAATCAGCCCCAGCATTTT. Amino acid sequence: CSARDQRRTANQPQHF.

This clonotype was detected only a few times. The CDR3 region has the DNA TGTGCCAGCAGCCAACAGGGAATCAACTCAGCACATGAGCAGTTCTTC. Protein sequence: CASSQQGINSAHEQFF. The chain uses TRBV7-3 and TRBJ2-1; D possibly corresponds to TRBD1 (6 bases). The CDR3 consists of 16 residues. Germline loops: CDR1 SGHTA, CDR2 FQGTGA. V dropped 5 bases and J dropped 8 bases, with 22 bases sitting between them.

This clonotype occurred a few times. V and J are TRBV12-3 or TRBV12-4 and TRBJ1-5, with 8 bases fitting TRBD1. This CDR3 is built from 12 residues. V lost 8 bases to trimming and J lost 9 bases; unmatched junction nucleotides: 6. CDR3 protein: CASSTGAWPQHF. The DNA of the CDR3 is TGTGCCAGCTCGACAGGGGCATGGCCCCAGCATTTT.

This clonotype was found a few times. This rearrangement joins TRBV25-1 to TRBJ1-2, with no clear D. Germline CDR1 is MGHDK and CDR2 is SYGVNS. Trimming removed 7 bases from V and 7 bases from J, with 10 bases in between. The CDR3 sequence is 11 residues long. This CDR3 is CASNPPRGYTF. The CDR3 region has the DNA TGTGCCAGCAACCCCCCACGTGGCTACACCTTC.

This clonotype was picked up a small number of times. This chain links TRBV24-1 with TRBJ1-2; D call uncertain. There are 12 residues in the CDR3. Deletions cut 7 bases from V and 4 bases from J, with 9 bases between. Germline V gene lookup returns CDR1 KGHDR and CDR2 SFDVKD. CDR3 region: CATSPGSYGYTF. The CDR3 coding sequence is TGTGCCACCAGCCCCGGTTCCTATGGCTACACCTTC.

The chain employs TRBV7-9 and TRBJ2-7, with D perhaps being TRBD1 or TRBD2 (5 bases each). This CDR3 is built from 14 residues. Trimming shortened V by 2 bases and J by 2 bases, and 10 bases separated the two germline ends. Germline CDR1 and CDR2: SEHNR and FQNEAQ (reference sequence). This CDR3 is CASSLRDRPYEQYF. CDR3 DNA sequence: TGTGCCAGCAGCTTACGGGACCGACCCTACGAGCAGTACTTC.

The chain recombines TRBV6-5 with TRBJ2-7; D unresolved. The germline CDR1 and CDR2 sequences are MNHEY and SVGAGI. The CDR3 runs to 13 residues. V lost 2 bases and J 3 bases, leaving 8 bases between the germline ends. DNA for the CDR3: TGTGCCAGCAGTTACAACTTGGGCTACGAGCAGTACTTC. It codes for CASSYNLGYEQYF.